This T cell receptor (beta chain) was identified in a study of blood T cell repertoires in COVID-19. Study at large: Sources were T cells, B-cell-depleted T cells, or PBMCs; the material itself was cDNA or gDNA.

Source study methods: Scientists estimated how many nucleated cells there were by amplifying reference gene primers. Clones were sequenced by immunoSEQ multiplex PCR, and TCRdb holds only the in-frame ones, with some missing. V, J and clone size are taken as reported in that table, and D and trimming were inferred from the DNA itself. In the table there are 150,000 to 200,000 clones, approximately 86% of which are singletons. Specimen: peripheral blood. The receptor comes from a man in his sixties or seventies with acute or convalescent COVID-19.

The DNA for the CDR3 is TGCGCCAGCAGCCAAGATACTTATTCGGATTCACCCCTCCACTTT. Amino acids: CASSQDTYSDSPLHF. The rearrangement uses TRBV4-3 and TRBJ1-6; D is undetermined. The CDR3 spans 15 residues. V lost 0 bases to trimming and J lost 8 bases, with 11 bases between them. CDR1 LGHNA and CDR2 YSLEER come from the germline V gene.